The rows below give T cell receptor beta chains drawn from one sample of a study of blood T cell repertoires in COVID-19. This table comes from immunoSEQ multiplex PCR, and its TCRdb copy is limited to in-frame clones, with some not included. The sample consists of some 140,000 clones, 75% to 90% of them appearing once. Sequenced sample: PBMCs or T cells enriched from blood (not recorded which). The origin of the receptors is a man aged 25 to 40 who had recovered from COVID-19. Both conserved end residues are part of each CDR3. The D gene is left open where the match is weak. Clone size is shown for a subset of rows, as once, few, many or a class of expanded clone.

j_call	d_call	clone_size	v_call	cdr3_nt	cdr3_aa
TRBJ2-1	.	.	TRBV11-2	TGTGCCAGCAGCTTAGGTTTTAGTGAGCAGTTCTTC	CASSLGFSEQFF
TRBJ1-4	.	.	TRBV19	TGTGCCAGTAGTTCACCCAGGGCCTGGGATGAAAAACTGTTTTTT	CASSSPRAWDEKLFF
TRBJ1-2	.	once	TRBV9	TGTGCCAGCAGCGTAGGGGGGCCAGGGAATTTCGGTGGCTACACCTTC	CASSVGGPGNFGGYTF
TRBJ1-1	.	.	TRBV6-1	TGTGCCAGCAGTGAAGCGCCGCTAGGGGGTTCGGAGACTGAAGCTTTCTTT	CASSEAPLGGSETEAFF
TRBJ1-1	.	.	TRBV5-1	TGCGCCAGCAGCTTGTTAGGGGCCACTGAAGCTTTCTTT	CASSLLGATEAFF
TRBJ2-1	TRBD2	.	TRBV19	TGTGCCAGTAGTATGAAGCCGGGACTAGCGGGAGACAATGAGCAGTTCTTC	CASSMKPGLAGDNEQFF
TRBJ1-1	TRBD1	.	TRBV2	TGTGCCAGCAGAACTACAGGGGTTGTAACTGAAGCTTTCTTT	CASRTTGVVTEAFF
TRBJ1-6	TRBD1	few	TRBV30	TGTGCCTGGACCAGACAGGGGAGGTACTCACCCCTCCACTTT	CAWTRQGRYSPLHF
TRBJ2-5	TRBD2	medium-sized	TRBV6-2/TRBV6-3	TGTGCCAGCAGCCCCGGGACTAGCGAGTCAGAGACCCAGTACTTC	CASSPGTSESETQYF
TRBJ1-2	TRBD1	.	TRBV10-3	TGTGCCATCAGTGACAGGGGGGATCCCTATGGCTACACCTTC	CAISDRGDPYGYTF
TRBJ2-3	TRBD2	.	TRBV3-1/TRBV3-2	TGTGCCAGCAGCCTAAGCCCGGCGGGGGGGCCAAGGGATACGCAGTATTTT	CASSLSPAGGPRDTQYF
TRBJ2-1	TRBD1	once	TRBV12-5	TGTGCTAGTGGTTTGACCTTACAGGGGTTCTCCTACAATGAGCAGTTCTTC	CASGLTLQGFSYNEQFF
TRBJ2-3	.	.	TRBV29-1	TGCAGCGTCGCAGGGGCTGGGGGAGATACGCAGTATTTT	CSVAGAGGDTQYF
TRBJ2-3	TRBD2	.	TRBV19	TGTGCCAGTAGCAGACTAGCGGGGGGGGGAACAGATACGCAGTATTTT	CASSRLAGGGTDTQYF
TRBJ1-4	TRBD1	.	TRBV11-2	TGTGCCAGCAGCCTTTTCCGGGACAGAGATAATGAAAAACTGTTTTTT	CASSLFRDRDNEKLFF
TRBJ1-5	TRBD1	.	TRBV2	TGTGCCAGCAGTGGCTTGACAGGGACCTATCAGCCCCAGCATTTT	CASSGLTGTYQPQHF
TRBJ2-7	.	.	TRBV20-1	TGCAGTGCTAGTTGGCAGGGGCCCCCCCCCGAGCAGTACTTC	CSASWQGPPPEQYF
TRBJ2-1	.	.	TRBV30	TGTGCCTGGAGTGTAATGCGGGGCTCGTCCAATGAGCAGTTCTTC	CAWSVMRGSSNEQFF
TRBJ2-1	TRBD2	.	TRBV19	TGTGCCAGTAGTTCTCAGACTAGCGGGGGCCCCCATGGCTACAATGAGCAGTTCTTC	CASSSQTSGGPHGYNEQFF
TRBJ2-6	.	.	TRBV11-2	TGTGCCAGCAGCTTGGGGACAACTGGGGCCAACGTCCTGACTTTC	CASSLGTTGANVLTF
TRBJ1-2	.	.	TRBV19	TGTGCCAGTAGTCCGGGCGGGGTCTATGGCTACACCTTC	CASSPGGVYGYTF
TRBJ2-6	.	.	TRBV23-1	TGCGCCAGCTCCCCCCGGTGGTCTGGGGCCAACGTCCTGACTTTC	CASSPRWSGANVLTF
TRBJ2-1	.	.	TRBV7-2	TGTGCCAGCAGCTTATGGGTGAGCCCGGGGAATGAGCAGTTCTTC	CASSLWVSPGNEQFF